This TCR beta chain derives from a study of T cell responses to AZD1222 COVID-19 vaccine. Study in general: Pooling of second doses given at about 4 or about 12 weeks was done.

Of note for this clone: What it binds is not known.

Notes on the study in general: Donors were mostly white British, more females; clonal diversity possibly underestimated. Baseline antibody screening turned up just a handful of seropositive AZD1222 recipients.

The V gene lost 0 bases and the J gene lost 4 bases, with 13 bases spanning the gap. The CDR3 totals 15 residues. Germline loops: CDR1 SGHRS, CDR2 YFSETQ. Using immunoSEQ multiplex PCR, the repertoire was profiled, and TCRdb retains in-frame clones only, with some absent. The repertoire holds roughly 130,000 clones, with approximately 94% as singletons. This sequence was found in an adult in good health. The chain recombines TRBV5-1 with TRBJ1-1; D possibly corresponds to TRBD1 (5 bases). The sample here was peripheral blood, taken on day 0 of AZD1222 vaccination. The CDR3 nucleotides read TGCGCCAGCAGCTTGGTCGACCCCGGGGGCACTGAAGCTTTCTTT. Residues: CASSLVDPGGTEAFF.